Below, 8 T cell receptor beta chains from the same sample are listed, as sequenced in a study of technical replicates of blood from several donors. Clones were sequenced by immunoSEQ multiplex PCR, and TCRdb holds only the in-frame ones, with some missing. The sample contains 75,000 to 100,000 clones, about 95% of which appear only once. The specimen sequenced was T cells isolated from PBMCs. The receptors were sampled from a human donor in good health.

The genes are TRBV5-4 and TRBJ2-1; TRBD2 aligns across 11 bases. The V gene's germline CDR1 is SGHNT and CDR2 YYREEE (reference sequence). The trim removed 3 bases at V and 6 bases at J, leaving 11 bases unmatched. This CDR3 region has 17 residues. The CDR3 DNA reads TGTGCCAGCAGCTACCGCCGTTTAGCGGGAGGGCCCAATGAGCAGTTCTTC. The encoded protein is CASSYRRLAGGPNEQFF.

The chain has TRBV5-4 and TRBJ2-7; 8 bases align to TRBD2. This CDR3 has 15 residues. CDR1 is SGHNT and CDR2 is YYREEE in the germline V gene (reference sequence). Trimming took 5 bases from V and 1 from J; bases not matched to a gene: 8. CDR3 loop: CASSPGGDVSYEQYF. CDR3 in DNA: TGTGCCAGCAGTCCCGGGGGGGACGTTTCCTACGAGCAGTACTTC.

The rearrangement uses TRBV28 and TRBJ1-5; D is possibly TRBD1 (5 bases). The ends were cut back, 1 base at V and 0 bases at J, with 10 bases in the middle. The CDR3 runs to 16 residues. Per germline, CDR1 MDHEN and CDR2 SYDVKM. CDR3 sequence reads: CASSLFRTHSNQPQHF. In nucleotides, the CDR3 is TGTGCCAGCAGTTTATTCCGGACACATAGCAATCAGCCCCAGCATTTT.

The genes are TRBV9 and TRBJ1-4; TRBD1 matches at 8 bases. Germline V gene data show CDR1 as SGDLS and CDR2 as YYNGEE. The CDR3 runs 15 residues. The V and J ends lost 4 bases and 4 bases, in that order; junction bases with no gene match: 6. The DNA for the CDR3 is TGTGCCAGCAGCCCAGGGGGCCAGATTAATGAAAAACTGTTTTTT. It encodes CASSPGGQINEKLFF. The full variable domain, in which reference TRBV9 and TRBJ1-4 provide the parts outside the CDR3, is DSGVTQTPKHLITATGQRVTLRCSPRSGDLSVYWYQQSLDQGLQFLIQYYNGEERAKGNILERFSAQQFPDLHSELNLSSLELGDSALYFCASSPGGQINEKLFFGSGTQLSVL.

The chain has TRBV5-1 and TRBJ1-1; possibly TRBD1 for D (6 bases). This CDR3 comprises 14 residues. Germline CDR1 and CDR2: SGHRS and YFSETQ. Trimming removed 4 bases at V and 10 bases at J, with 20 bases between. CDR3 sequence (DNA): TGCGCCAGCAGCACTGGGGGCCCGCCAGAGGGAGCTTTCTTT. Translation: CASSTGGPPEGAFF.

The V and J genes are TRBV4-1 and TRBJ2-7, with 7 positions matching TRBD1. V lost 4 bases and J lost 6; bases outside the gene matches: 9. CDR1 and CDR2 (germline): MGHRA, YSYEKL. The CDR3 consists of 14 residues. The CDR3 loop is CASSPTGVGGEQYF. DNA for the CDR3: TGCGCCAGCAGCCCTACAGGGGTTGGAGGCGAGCAGTACTTC.

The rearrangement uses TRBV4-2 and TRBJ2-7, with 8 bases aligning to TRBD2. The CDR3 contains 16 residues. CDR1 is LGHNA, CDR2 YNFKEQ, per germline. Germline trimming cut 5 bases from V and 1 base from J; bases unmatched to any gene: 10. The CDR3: CASSDLGGGSSYEQYF. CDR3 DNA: TGTGCCAGCAGCGATCTGGGCGGGGGGTCATCCTACGAGCAGTACTTC.

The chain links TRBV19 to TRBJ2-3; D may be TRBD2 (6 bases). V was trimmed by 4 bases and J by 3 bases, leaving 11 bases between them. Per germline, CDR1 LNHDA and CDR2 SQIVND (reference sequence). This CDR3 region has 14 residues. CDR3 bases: TGTGCCAGTAGTAAGGGACTCGGGACAGATACGCAGTATTTT. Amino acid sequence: CASSKGLGTDTQYF. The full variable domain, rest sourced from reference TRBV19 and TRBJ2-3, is DGGITQSPKYLFRKEGQNVTLSCEQNLNHDAMYWYRQDPGQGLRLIYYSQIVNDFQKGDIAEGYSVSREKKESFPLTVTSAQKNPTAFYLCASSKGLGTDTQYFGPGTRLTVL.